This T cell receptor (beta chain) was found in a study of T cell responses to AZD1222 COVID-19 vaccine. As to this clone: Its antigen is undetermined.

Germline CDR1 and CDR2: SGHDN and FVKESK. The CDR3 consists of 13 residues. V shed 7 bases, J shed 6 bases, and the junction held 4 bases outside the gene matches. The assay was immunoSEQ multiplex PCR, and TCRdb's table has in-frame clones only and misses some. The table records more than 250,000 clones, approximately 95% of them present only once. Study-wide points: It was only six AZD1222 recipients who were seropositive at baseline.

V is TRBV14 and J is TRBJ1-1, with 11 bases fitting TRBD1. The specimen comprised peripheral blood, sampled on day 0 of AZD1222 vaccination. This TCR came from an adult in good health. The DNA for the CDR3 is TGTGCCAGCATACTGGGACAGGGGGCTGAAGCTTTCTTT. Its translation: CASILGQGAEAFF.